One and the same sample provided the 27 T cell receptor beta chains below, sequenced in a study of blood T cells in healthy people across ages. A sample-barcoded 5' primer and a J-beta primer mix were used in a second PCR of roughly 7 to 12 cycles. TCRdb reprocessed the 5' RACE reads via MiXCR and lists one record per CDR3 protein. The table includes approximately 1,000,000 distinct CDR3 sequences, 30% to 40% detected once. The sample taken for sequencing was blood. The receptors derive from a man aged 18 to 29 in good health.

This clonotype was seen a handful of times. The chain couples TRBV6-2 or TRBV6-3 to TRBJ2-5; TRBD1 matches 10 bases. Trimming took 7 bases from V and 5 from J; bases not matched to a gene: 13. This CDR3 contains 16 residues. From germline, CDR1 is MNHEY and CDR2 SVGEGT. The CDR3 region is CASIKYRDRGLETQYF. The CDR3 coding sequence is TGTGCCAGCATCAAATACCGGGACAGGGGATTGGAGACCCAGTACTTC.

This rearrangement joins TRBV6-6 to TRBJ1-2; weak D call: TRBD1 (6 bases). CDR3 length equals 14 residues. Trimming removed 7 bases from V and 2 bases from J, with 14 bases in between. Germline lookup yields CDR1 MNHNY and CDR2 SVGAGI (reference sequence). CDR3 sequence reads: CASTGTQENYGYTF. CDR3 bases: TGTGCCAGCACTGGGACACAGGAAAACTATGGCTACACCTTC.

The CDR3 nucleotides are TGTGCCAGCAGTGAGGACCCACTACAGGGGGCAAGCAATCAGCCCCAGCATTTT. Translation gives CASSEDPLQGASNQPQHF. The genes are TRBV2 and TRBJ1-5, with TRBD1 matching 9 bases. The CDR3 has 18 residues. Germline V gives CDR1 SNHLY, CDR2 FYNNEI. The junction had 10 bases not matched to a gene; V was cut back by 3 bases and J by 1 base.

The chain combines TRBV11-1 with TRBJ2-6; D gene uncertain. V lost 3 bases and J lost 0, with 9 bases in between. The CDR3 is 16 residues long. Germline CDR1 is SGHAT and CDR2 is FQDESV (reference sequence). The CDR3 nucleotides are TGTGCCAGCAGCTTGTCGGCTGTCTCTGGGGCCAACGTCCTGACTTTC. It is translated as CASSLSAVSGANVLTF.

The V call is TRBV7-3, the J call TRBJ1-2, with unresolved D. CDR3 length: 15 residues. Germline assignment: CDR1 SGHTA and CDR2 FQGTGA. Trimming took off 5 bases at V and 1 base at J, with 14 bases between the two ends. Here the CDR3 DNA reads TGTGCCAGCAGCCCATCTATTACGGATAACTATGGCTACACCTTC. Protein product: CASSPSITDNYGYTF. Drawing the rest from reference TRBV7-3 and TRBJ1-2, the complete variable domain is GAGVSQTPSNKVTEKGKYVELRCDPISGHTALYWYRQSLGQGPEFLIYFQGTGAADDSGLPNDRFFAVRPEGSVSTLKIQRTERGDSAVYLCASSPSITDNYGYTFGSGTRLTVV.

This clonotype was seen many times. The V gene is TRBV10-3, the J gene TRBJ1-1; a possible D gene is TRBD1 (5 bases). CDR3 length: 14 amino acids. V was trimmed by 6 bases and J by 3 bases, leaving 14 bases between them. The V gene's germline CDR1 is ENHRY and CDR2 SYGVKD. The CDR3 sequence is CAIRPRELDTEAFF. CDR3 bases: TGTGCCATCAGACCCAGGGAATTGGACACTGAAGCTTTCTTT.

This clonotype was observed once. The chain has TRBV25-1 and TRBJ1-1; 9 bases are a match to TRBD1. The CDR3 has 13 residues. With V trimmed by 6 bases and J by 3 bases, 2 bases remained unmatched. The germline V gene encodes CDR1 MGHDK and CDR2 SYGVNS. The CDR3 DNA reads TGTGCCAGCAGGGGACAGGGTTACACTGAAGCTTTCTTT. Protein product: CASRGQGYTEAFF.

This clonotype was counted once. V usage is TRBV20-1 and J usage is TRBJ2-3; tentative D call: TRBD2 (5 bases). With 6 bases removed from V and 2 bases from J, the gap between germline ends came to 18 bases. CDR3 length equals 15 residues. Germline V lookup: CDR1 DFQATT, CDR2 SNEGSKA (reference sequence). CDR3 sequence: CSARSIASPTDTQYF. CDR3 bases: TGCAGTGCCCGATCGATAGCGTCCCCCACAGATACGCAGTATTTT.

This clonotype was seen more than once but under ten times. The chain uses TRBV11-2 and TRBJ2-3, with D possibly being TRBD2 (5 bases). V lost 0 bases and J lost 5, with 12 bases in between. The germline V gene encodes CDR1 SGHAT and CDR2 FQNNGV. CDR3 length equals 15 residues. The CDR3: CASSLDAGIKDTQYF. As DNA, the CDR3 is TGTGCCAGCAGCTTAGATGCGGGTATTAAAGATACGCAGTATTTT.

This sequence joins TRBV6-2 or TRBV6-3 and TRBJ2-7, with TRBD2 matching over 13 bases. The CDR3 extends over 16 amino acids. Germline V gene data show CDR1 as MNHEY and CDR2 as SVGEGT. Trimming removed 5 bases from V and 7 bases from J; junction bases left unmatched: 11. The CDR3 DNA is TGTGCCAGCAGTATGACTAGCGGGGGGACTCACAATGAGCAGTACTTC. Translating gives CASSMTSGGTHNEQYF.

The gene calls are TRBV29-1 and TRBJ1-1; D gene unclear. Germline values: CDR1 SQVTM, CDR2 ANQGSEA. Trimming cost V 6 bases and J 1 base, with 12 bases left between them. This CDR3 comprises 13 residues. CDR3 loop: CSVILDENTEAFF. DNA for the CDR3: TGCAGCGTCATCCTTGATGAGAACACTGAAGCTTTCTTT.

The V call is TRBV5-1, the J call TRBJ2-6; TRBD1 matches at 7 bases. The CDR3 covers 17 residues. V was pared by 4 bases and J by 3 bases, with 10 bases of the junction left unmatched. From germline, CDR1 is SGHRS and CDR2 YFSETQ. Written as DNA, the CDR3 is TGCGCCAGCAGCACCGACAGGGTTAATCGTGGGGCCAACGTCCTGACTTTC. As protein: CASSTDRVNRGANVLTF.

This chain uses TRBV6-2 or TRBV6-3 with TRBJ1-1, with a possible D match to TRBD1 (5 bases). The CDR3 runs 14 residues. Germline V lookup: CDR1 MNHEY, CDR2 SVGEGT. The germline V and J ends were trimmed by 4 bases and 10 bases, with 19 bases remaining between them. CDR3 nucleotides: TGTGCCAGCAGTTTTCTATCAAAGGCTGGGGGAGCTTTCTTT. It codes for CASSFLSKAGGAFF.

This sequence joins TRBV12-3 or TRBV12-4 and TRBJ1-3; unclear D gene. The V end was cut by 6 bases, the J end by 0 bases, with 12 bases between. The CDR3 extends over 15 amino acids. CDR3 region: CASSPIGGSGNTIYF. CDR3 DNA sequence: TGTGCCAGCAGCCCAATCGGTGGCTCTGGAAACACCATATATTTT.

Ten or more counts support this clonotype. The chain links TRBV4-2 to TRBJ2-3; 12 nucleotides line up with TRBD2. The CDR3 covers 16 residues. Germline V gives CDR1 LGHNA, CDR2 YNFKEQ. V was clipped by 2 bases and J by 6 bases; unmatched bases: 6. CDR3 in DNA: TGTGCCAGCAGCCAACAGCTAGCGGGGGGGTACGATACGCAGTATTTT. Amino acids: CASSQQLAGGYDTQYF.

This CDR3 is CSALGTGSSGANVLTF. CDR3 DNA: TGCAGTGCTCTTGGGACGGGGAGCTCTGGGGCCAACGTCCTGACTTTC. The rearrangement joins TRBV20-1 to TRBJ2-6; D is tentatively TRBD1 or TRBD2 (5 bases each). CDR1 and CDR2 from the germline V gene are DFQATT and SNEGSKA (reference sequence). Trimming stripped 5 bases from V and 0 bases from J, with 14 bases between. The CDR3 contains 16 residues.

The J gene is TRBJ2-1, the V gene TRBV27; unclear D gene. The CDR3 has 13 amino acids. CDR1 is MNHEY and CDR2 is SMNVEV in the germline V gene (reference sequence). V lost 1 base and J lost 7, with 8 bases in between. For the CDR3, the DNA is TGTGCCAGCAGTTTATTAAAATGGAATGAGCAGTTCTTC. Its translation: CASSLLKWNEQFF.

The CDR3 spells CASSPTVLIKNIQYF. The CDR3 nucleotides read TGTGCCAGCAGCCCGACAGTCCTCATAAAAAACATTCAGTACTTC. This sequence joins TRBV6-2 or TRBV6-3 and TRBJ2-4; D might be TRBD1 (5 bases). CDR1 and CDR2 from the germline V gene are MNHEY and SVGEGT. The CDR3 length is 15 residues. V was cut by 6 bases and J by 4 bases, with 16 bases left in between.

The sample holds one count of this clonotype. The genes are TRBV4-2 and TRBJ1-2; 12 bases are a match to TRBD1. V shed 4 bases and J 7 bases; nucleotides not matched to a gene: 7. The CDR3 loop spans 15 amino acids. Germline CDR1 reads LGHNA; CDR2 reads YNFKEQ. CDR3 protein: CASSRTGTGGCGYTF. CDR3 DNA sequence: TGTGCCAGCAGCCGAACCGGGACAGGGGGCTGTGGCTACACCTTC.

This clonotype was counted only a few times. This chain uses TRBV9 with TRBJ2-3; D remains unclear. Germline V gene data show CDR1 as SGDLS and CDR2 as YYNGEE. V lost 2 bases and J 4 bases, leaving 11 bases between the germline ends. CDR3 size: 14 residues. CDR3 sequence (DNA): TGTGCCAGCAGCGTTGATATGTCGTCAGATACGCAGTATTTT. This sequence encodes CASSVDMSSDTQYF.

This rearrangement joins TRBV12-3 or TRBV12-4 to TRBJ1-1; 7 bases fit TRBD1. V shed 4 bases, J shed 4 bases, and the junction held 3 bases outside the gene matches. This CDR3 has 13 residues. CDR3 bases: TGTGCCAGCAGTTGGCCAGGGGGCACTGAAGCTTTCTTT. Translation gives CASSWPGGTEAFF.

This rearrangement joins TRBV20-1 to TRBJ1-5; D remains unclear. V lost 2 bases, J lost 6 bases, and 11 bases lay in between. Germline V lookup: CDR1 DFQATT, CDR2 SNEGSKA (reference sequence). This CDR3 has 13 amino acids. The CDR3 reads CSARTIEGQPQHF. The CDR3, as DNA: TGCAGTGCTAGAACCATTGAGGGTCAGCCCCAGCATTTT.

The chain employs TRBV7-2 and TRBJ1-1; the D is unclear. The CDR3 length is 16 residues. V was cut by 5 bases and J by 1 base, with 17 bases left in between. From germline, CDR1 is SGHTA and CDR2 FQGNSA. The DNA for the CDR3 is TGTGCCAGCAGCCCCCAGTTCGGGCTAGAGAACACTGAAGCTTTCTTT. Translating gives CASSPQFGLENTEAFF.

This clonotype was counted only a few times. The V gene is TRBV20-1, the J gene TRBJ2-1; 10 positions match TRBD2. Germline trimming cut 6 bases from V and 8 bases from J; bases unmatched to any gene: 10. Per germline, CDR1 DFQATT and CDR2 SNEGSKA (reference sequence). The CDR3 totals 14 residues. This CDR3 reads CSARVGTSADEQFF. The CDR3 DNA follows: TGCAGTGCCCGTGTCGGGACTAGCGCCGATGAGCAGTTCTTC.

This clonotype has just a few counts. The chain couples TRBV20-1 to TRBJ2-1, with D maybe TRBD2 (5 bases). Trimming took 6 bases from V and 6 from J, leaving 21 bases between them. CDR1 is DFQATT, CDR2 SNEGSKA, per germline (reference sequence). CDR3 length equals 15 residues. The CDR3 loop reads CSAESGTLASNEQFF. The CDR3 nucleotides read TGCAGTGCCGAATCGGGAACCTTAGCCTCCAATGAGCAGTTCTTC.

This chain links TRBV7-6 with TRBJ2-1; D unresolved. CDR1 and CDR2 from the germline V gene are SGHVS and FNYEAQ. V was cut by 5 bases and J by 8 bases, with 13 bases left in between. This CDR3 has 13 residues. The CDR3 loop reads CASSADLSDEQFF. The DNA for the CDR3 is TGTGCCAGCAGCGCCGACTTGAGCGATGAGCAGTTCTTC.

The rearrangement joins TRBV7-2 to TRBJ1-6, with D uncertain. V was trimmed by 2 bases and J by 10 bases, leaving 12 bases between them. Germline-derived CDR1 and CDR2 are SGHTA and FQGNSA. The CDR3 is 14 residues long. As DNA, the CDR3 is TGTGCCAGCAGCTTATTCGAAGGAGACTCACCCCTCCACTTT. This gives the protein CASSLFEGDSPLHF. Based on the CDR3 plus reference TRBV7-2 and TRBJ1-6, the full variable domain is GAGVSQSPSNKVTEKGKDVELRCDPISGHTALYWYRQSLGQGLEFLIYFQGNSAPDKSGLPSDRFSAERTGGSVSTLTIQRTQQEDSAVYLCASSLFEGDSPLHFGNGTRLTVT.